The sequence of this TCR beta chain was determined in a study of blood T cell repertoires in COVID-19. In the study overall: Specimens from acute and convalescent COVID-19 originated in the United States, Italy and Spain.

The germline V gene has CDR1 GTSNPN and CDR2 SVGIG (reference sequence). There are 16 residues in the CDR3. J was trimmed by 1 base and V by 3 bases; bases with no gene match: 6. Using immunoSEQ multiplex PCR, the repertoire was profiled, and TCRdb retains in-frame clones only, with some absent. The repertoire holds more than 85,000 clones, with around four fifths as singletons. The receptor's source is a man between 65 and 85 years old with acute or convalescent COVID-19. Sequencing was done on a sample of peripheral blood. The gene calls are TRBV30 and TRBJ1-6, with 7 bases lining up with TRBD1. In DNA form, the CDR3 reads TGTGCCTGGAGGGAGACAGGGATGTCCTATAATTCACCCCTCCACTTT. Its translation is CAWRETGMSYNSPLHF.